The 32 T cell receptor beta chains listed next were all sequenced from one sample in a study of cytomegalovirus exposure and HLA in healthy donors. PCR involved 60 Vbeta and 13 Jbeta primers. The assay was immunoSEQ multiplex PCR, and TCRdb's table has in-frame clones only and misses some. In all, the sample yields more than 75,000 clones. The sequencing input was PBMCs. The receptor set was obtained from a man aged 50 or older in good health and CMV-seropositive.

The chain has TRBV7-9 and TRBJ1-1; TRBD1 is a possible D gene (5 bases). The CDR3 covers 17 residues. With 5 bases removed from V and 4 bases from J, the gap between germline ends came to 23 bases. From germline, CDR1 is SEHNR and CDR2 FQNEAQ (reference sequence). CDR3: CASSRREGGGVSTEAFF. The DNA for the CDR3 is TGTGCCAGCAGCAGGCGGGAGGGTGGGGGTGTCAGCACTGAAGCTTTCTTT.

The chain has TRBV6-1 and TRBJ1-2, with TRBD1 as a possible D gene (6 bases). The CDR3 sequence is 16 residues long. Trimming removed 1 base from V and 4 bases from J, with 16 bases in between. The germline CDR1 and CDR2 sequences are MNHNS and SASEGT. The CDR3 nucleotides read TGTGCCAGCAGTGAAGACAGGGATCGGCTCATCTATGGCTACACCTTC. It codes for CASSEDRDRLIYGYTF.

J is TRBJ2-6 and V is TRBV30, with D possibly matching TRBD2 (5 bases). The CDR3 covers 12 residues. Germline V lookup: CDR1 GTSNPN, CDR2 SVGIG (reference sequence). Trimming took 4 bases from V and 12 from J, leaving 13 bases between them. CDR3 amino acids: CAWKDSSGVLTF. The CDR3 coding sequence is TGTGCCTGGAAGGACTCCTCGGGCGTCCTGACTTTC.

V usage is TRBV6-7 and J usage is TRBJ2-1; possible D gene TRBD2, 5 bases. TRBV6-7 is identified as an open reading frame with a role that is uncertain. Trimming shortened V by 11 bases and J by 8 bases, and 7 bases separated the two germline ends. The CDR3 runs to 9 residues. The CDR3, as DNA: TGTGCCTCCGGGGATGAGCAGTTCTTC. Its translation is CASGDEQFF.

The chain links TRBV19 to TRBJ1-1; TRBD1 aligns across 8 bases. Germline-derived CDR1 and CDR2 are LNHDA and SQIVND (reference sequence). The CDR3 is 14 amino acids. V lost 4 bases, J lost 7 bases, and 8 bases stayed unmatched. This CDR3 is CASSTPGQALEAFF. The CDR3 region has the DNA TGTGCCAGTAGTACCCCGGGACAGGCCCTTGAAGCTTTCTTT.

The chain employs TRBV16 and TRBJ2-4, with D tentatively TRBD2 (5 bases). The length of the CDR3 is 16 residues. Germline assignment: CDR1 KGHSY and CDR2 FQNENV. V lost 1 base, J lost 1 base, and 11 bases lay in between. This chain's CDR3 is CASSQWRAGAKNIQYF. The CDR3 DNA follows: TGTGCCAGCAGCCAATGGCGGGCCGGGGCCAAAAACATTCAGTACTTC.

The chain employs TRBV5-1 and TRBJ2-5, with TRBD1 identical over 9 bases. The germline V gene encodes CDR1 SGHRS and CDR2 YFSETQ. The V segment lost 5 bases and the J segment 5 bases; nucleotides outside the gene matches: 7. The CDR3 extends over 14 amino acids. The CDR3, as DNA: TGCGCCAGCAGTACAGGGGGCGCGTCGGAGACCCAGTACTTC. The encoded protein is CASSTGGASETQYF.

The V call is TRBV12-2, the J call TRBJ2-1; whether TRBD2, the table's D call, matches the DNA was not checked. TRBV12-2 represents a pseudogene. The CDR3 length is 16 residues. The CDR3 is CASRFFRAGVYNEQFF. In nucleotides, the CDR3 is TGTGCAAGTCGCTTTTTCCGCGCGGGAGTCTACAATGAGCAGTTCTTC.

The chain uses TRBV29-1 and TRBJ2-1, with a possible D match to TRBD1 (6 bases). Trimming cost V 6 bases and J 0 bases, with 12 bases left between them. The germline gives CDR1 SQVTM, CDR2 ANQGSEA. CDR3 length: 14 amino acids. The CDR3 DNA reads TGCAGCGTCGAACGACAGGACTCCTACAATGAGCAGTTCTTC. Translation: CSVERQDSYNEQFF.

The genes are TRBV10-3 and TRBJ2-7, with 7 bases lining up with TRBD2. The V segment lost 6 bases and the J segment 2 bases; nucleotides outside the gene matches: 10. CDR1 and CDR2 from the germline V gene are ENHRY and SYGVKD. The CDR3 totals 15 residues. This chain's CDR3 is CAISLLAGEAYEQYF. CDR3 nucleotide sequence: TGTGCCATCAGCCTCCTGGCGGGAGAGGCCTACGAGCAGTACTTC.

This chain uses TRBV30 with TRBJ1-1; D is possibly TRBD1 (5 bases). CDR1 GTSNPN and CDR2 SVGIG come from the germline V gene (reference sequence). V was clipped by 7 bases and J by 1 base, with 16 bases between them. This CDR3 comprises 14 residues. The CDR3 DNA reads TGTGCCTATGAGCGGGGCGCGGAGAACACTGAAGCTTTCTTT. Its translation is CAYERGAENTEAFF.

V gene TRBV2 combines with J gene TRBJ1-1; a weak D match, TRBD1 (5 bases). The CDR3 consists of 14 residues. The germline V and J ends were trimmed by 0 bases and 4 bases, with 9 bases remaining between them. Germline loops: CDR1 SNHLY, CDR2 FYNNEI. The DNA for the CDR3 is TGTGCCAGCAGTGAAGCGATGGGGGGCACTGAAGCTTTCTTT. Protein product: CASSEAMGGTEAFF.

The chain is built from TRBV7-2 and TRBJ1-1; 7 bases align to TRBD1. With 5 bases clipped from V and 0 bases from J, the junction kept 6 bases outside the gene matches. CDR3 length: 15 residues. The germline CDR1 and CDR2 sequences are SGHTA and FQGNSA. The chain's CDR3 is CASSPRQGLNTEAFF. The CDR3, as DNA: TGTGCCAGCAGCCCCCGACAGGGCCTGAACACTGAAGCTTTCTTT.

The chain combines TRBV6-5 with TRBJ2-7; 7 bases line up with TRBD2. Germline loops: CDR1 MNHEY, CDR2 SVGAGI. CDR3 length: 15 residues. Trimming took 6 bases from V and 5 from J; bases not matched to a gene: 13. The CDR3 sequence: CASRTTGGHWDEQYF. The CDR3 DNA follows: TGTGCCAGCAGAACCACGGGAGGCCATTGGGACGAGCAGTACTTC.

The rearrangement links TRBV5-1 to TRBJ2-1, with 9 nucleotides matching TRBD2. J lost 8 bases, V lost 1 base, and 7 bases had no gene match. CDR3 length: 15 residues. CDR1 and CDR2 (germline): SGHRS, YFSETQ. The chain's CDR3 is CASSLWGSGSDEQFF. CDR3 coding DNA: TGCGCCAGCAGCTTGTGGGGTAGCGGGAGCGATGAGCAGTTCTTC.

The V gene is TRBV30, the J gene TRBJ1-1, with unresolved D. V was shortened by 0 bases and J by 3 bases, with 8 bases between the two germline ends. The germline V gene has CDR1 GTSNPN and CDR2 SVGIG (reference sequence). This CDR3 region has 13 residues. Here the CDR3 reads CAWSVAGYTEAFF. CDR3 nucleotide sequence: TGTGCCTGGAGTGTCGCGGGTTACACTGAAGCTTTCTTT.

This sequence joins TRBV7-2 and TRBJ2-1; TRBD2 might be the D (6 bases). CDR1 and CDR2 from the germline V gene are SGHTA and FQGNSA. This CDR3 spans 16 amino acids. The ends were cut back, 1 base at V and 7 bases at J, with 17 bases in the middle. The chain's CDR3 is CASSLVRKRADNEQFF. CDR3 in DNA: TGTGCCAGCAGCTTAGTTCGCAAGCGGGCAGATAATGAGCAGTTCTTC.

The chain links TRBV6-5 to TRBJ1-1; 8 nucleotides agree with TRBD1. Germline-derived CDR1 and CDR2 are MNHEY and SVGAGI. The CDR3 is 14 residues long. V lost 6 bases to trimming and J lost 11 bases; unmatched junction nucleotides: 14. The CDR3 region has the DNA TGTGCCAGCAGAGTCGGACAGGGAGTTTTTGGGGCTTTCTTT. It encodes CASRVGQGVFGAFF.

The genes are TRBV5-1 and TRBJ1-2, with D perhaps TRBD1 (5 bases). With 2 bases removed from V and 4 bases from J, the gap between germline ends came to 15 bases. CDR1 is SGHRS, CDR2 YFSETQ, per germline. The CDR3 sequence is 15 residues long. CDR3 DNA: TGCGCCAGCAGCTTACGGCAGGGTGGAAGCTATGGCTACACCTTC. Its protein product is CASSLRQGGSYGYTF.

The chain recombines TRBV11-3 with TRBJ2-5, with 10 bases lining up with TRBD2. The CDR3 contains 17 residues. Germline CDR1 reads SGHNT; CDR2 reads YENEEA. V trimming: 5 bases; J trimming: 4 bases; junction bases outside the gene matches: 13. The CDR3, as DNA: TGTGCCAGCAGCCAACTGGGCCTAGCGGGAGCGCGAGAGACCCAGTACTTC. It specifies CASSQLGLAGARETQYF.

The CDR3 bases are TGTGCCAGTAGTATCCCCCAGCGGGGGGCCGGGGAGACCCAGTACTTC. Amino acids: CASSIPQRGAGETQYF. V is TRBV19 and J is TRBJ2-5; TRBD2 aligns across 9 bases. The CDR3 extends over 16 amino acids. Germline V CDR1 and CDR2: LNHDA, SQIVND (reference sequence). Trimming took 3 bases from V and 5 from J; bases not matched to a gene: 10.

The chain uses TRBV30 and TRBJ2-1; D is uncertain. Germline CDR1 reads GTSNPN; CDR2 reads SVGIG (reference sequence). The CDR3 covers 12 residues. The V end was cut by 1 base, the J end by 9 bases, with 10 bases between. CDR3 coding DNA: TGTGCCTGGAGTGATACAGTAGGTGAGCAGTTCTTC. It is translated as CAWSDTVGEQFF.

CDR3 sequence: CASSEKRGGTNTGELFF. The DNA of the CDR3 is TGTGCCAGCAGCGAAAAACGGGGAGGGACCAACACCGGGGAGCTGTTTTTT. This chain joins TRBV9 and TRBJ2-2; 7 nucleotides match TRBD2. CDR1 is SGDLS and CDR2 is YYNGEE in the germline V gene. Germline trimming cut 3 bases from V and 2 bases from J; bases unmatched to any gene: 10. The CDR3 extends over 17 amino acids.

The chain recombines TRBV18 with TRBJ2-1; 7 bases align to TRBD2. The length of the CDR3 is 16 residues. The ends lost 3 bases at V and 0 bases at J; junction bases unmatched: 5. Germline V gives CDR1 KGHSH, CDR2 LQKENI. CDR3 in amino acids: CASSPLLADSYNEQFF. The CDR3, as DNA: TGTGCCAGCTCACCGCTTCTAGCGGACTCCTACAATGAGCAGTTCTTC. The entire variable domain, with the rest obtained from reference TRBV18 and TRBJ2-1, is as follows: NAGVMQNPRHLVRRRGQEARLRCSPMKGHSHVYWYRQLPEEGLKFMVYLQKENIIDESGMPKERFSAEFPKEGPSILRIQQVVRGDSAAYFCASSPLLADSYNEQFFGPGTRLTVL.

The chain is built from TRBV5-4 and TRBJ1-2; possible D gene TRBD1, 6 bases. The CDR3 consists of 14 residues. V shed 6 bases and J shed 3 bases, with 15 bases lying between them. Germline V gene data show CDR1 as SGHNT and CDR2 as YYREEE (reference sequence). Here the CDR3 DNA reads TGTGCCAGCACCTCCGGGACAAGAGACTATGGCTACACCTTC. Encoded protein: CASTSGTRDYGYTF.

The chain couples TRBV11-2 to TRBJ2-6; weak D call: TRBD1 (6 bases). In germline, CDR1 is SGHAT, CDR2 FQNNGV. The CDR3 runs 17 residues. With 4 bases removed from V and 0 bases from J, the gap between germline ends came to 13 bases. The CDR3 region has the DNA TGTGCCAGCAGCTCCTCGACAGGTTCCTCTGGGGCCAACGTCCTGACTTTC. Its translation: CASSSSTGSSGANVLTF.

The chain carries TRBV5-1 and TRBJ2-7; 9 nucleotides match TRBD2. Germline trimming cut 2 bases from V and 5 bases from J; bases unmatched to any gene: 11. Germline V CDR1 and CDR2: SGHRS, YFSETQ. The CDR3 runs 16 residues. The CDR3 protein is CASSFGVAGGVHEQYF. The DNA for the CDR3 is TGCGCCAGCAGCTTCGGTGTGGCGGGAGGGGTCCACGAGCAGTACTTC.

The chain links TRBV30 to TRBJ2-3; 10 bases are a match to TRBD2. Germline V CDR1 and CDR2: GTSNPN, SVGIG (reference sequence). CDR3 length: 15 amino acids. With V trimmed by 4 bases and J by 4 bases, 8 bases remained unmatched. In DNA, the CDR3 is TGTGCCTGGAAAGCCGGGACTAGCGCCCCAGATACGCAGTATTTT. Encoded protein: CAWKAGTSAPDTQYF.

V and J are TRBV2 and TRBJ1-2, with 8 positions matching TRBD1. Germline V gene lookup returns CDR1 SNHLY and CDR2 FYNNEI. The trim removed 9 bases at V and 4 bases at J, leaving 4 bases unmatched. The CDR3 sequence is 12 residues long. The CDR3 is CARGQVLYGYTF. CDR3 nucleotides: TGTGCCAGGGGACAGGTCCTCTATGGCTACACCTTC. The full variable domain, completed using reference TRBV2 and TRBJ1-2, is EPEVTQTPSHQVTQMGQEVILRCVPISNHLYFYWYRQILGQKVEFLVSFYNNEISEKSEIFDDQFSVERPDGSNFTLKIRSTKLEDSAMYFCARGQVLYGYTFGSGTRLTVV.

The V gene is TRBV7-2, the J gene TRBJ1-5, with 8 bases that match TRBD1. The CDR3 runs 16 residues. Trimming took 4 bases from V and 2 from J; bases not matched to a gene: 7. Germline CDR1 reads SGHTA; CDR2 reads FQGNSA. The CDR3 DNA sequence: TGTGCCAGCAGCTATTCCCCGGGACAGGGCAATCAGCCCCAGCATTTT. Amino acid sequence: CASSYSPGQGNQPQHF.

The gene calls are TRBV5-6 and TRBJ2-7; TRBD2 matches at 8 bases. J lost 3 bases, V lost 5 bases, and 13 bases had no gene match. The CDR3 has 16 residues. Germline V lookup: CDR1 SGHDT, CDR2 YYEEEE. The CDR3 sequence is CASRTLGSGANYEQYV. The CDR3 nucleotides are TGTGCCAGCAGGACCCTAGGTAGCGGGGCCAACTACGAGCAGTACGTC.

V gene TRBV5-1 combines with J gene TRBJ1-4; a weak D match, TRBD1 (5 bases). Germline CDR1 is SGHRS and CDR2 is YFSETQ. The CDR3 covers 16 residues. Trimming took off 5 bases at V and 1 base at J, with 15 bases between the two ends. The CDR3 loop reads CASSSGHHQTNEKLFF. DNA of the CDR3: TGCGCCAGCAGTTCAGGACACCACCAAACTAATGAAAAACTGTTTTTT.